This TCR beta chain derives from a study of vaccination effects on CD4 cells after COVID-19. Study information: Participants were given two doses of BNT162b2 or mRNA-1273 vaccine. Samples from a couple of convalescent patients were given 16 days and one week before vaccination.

In the ViraFEST assay, antigen-specific CD4+ clonotypes were identified by expansion after peptide-pool stimulation. Investigators separated out CD4+ T cells once 10 days of culture had passed. By PCR, the person was confirmed to have had SARS-CoV-2 infection between March and December 2020. Half the medium was replaced with IL-2 medium on days 3 and 7. The V end was cut by 6 bases, the J end by 10 bases, with 12 bases between. The CDR3 loop spans 12 amino acids. Germline CDR1 is MNHNY and CDR2 is SVGAGI (reference sequence). In regard to this clone: Its antigen is unknown.

TCRdb's copy holds only in-frame clones and misses some; the assay was immunoSEQ multiplex PCR. The sample records 40,000 or so clones, 75% being singletons. This clonotype was obtained from a human donor who had a prior SARS-CoV-2 infection. V gene TRBV6-6 combines with J gene TRBJ1-4; D not resolved. The sequenced sample was CD4+ T cells from PBMCs cultured with a peptide pool, obtained before COVID-19 vaccination. The CDR3 reads CASSPTPRKLFF. The DNA for the CDR3 is TGTGCCAGCAGCCCGACACCCAGAAAACTGTTTTTT.